This T cell receptor beta chain stems from a study of T cells in Graves' hyperthyroidism and ophthalmopathy. RNA transcripts provided the source from which TCR beta CDR3 regions were amplified. The HTBI primer set was used in a first-round RT-PCR of the TCR CDR3. TCRdb reprocessed the multiplex PCR reads via MiXCR and lists one record per CDR3 protein. This sample has 530,000 or so distinct CDR3 sequences, with over 15% found just once. Germline CDR1 and CDR2: MDHEN and SYDVKM. CDR3 length equals 14 residues. Unmatched junction bases numbered 5, after V lost 2 bases and J lost 8 bases. Fresh peripheral blood, around 9.5 ml, yielded the PBMCs. This clonotype was observed many times.

Sequenced input: blood. The J gene is TRBJ2-3, the V gene TRBV28, with TRBD2 matching 9 bases. The origin of this receptor is a woman between 18 and 29 years old with Graves' ophthalmopathy. Written as DNA, the CDR3 is TGTGCCAGCAGTTTAGGGAGCGGGGGGAGTACGCAGTATTTT. It codes for CASSLGSGGSTQYF.